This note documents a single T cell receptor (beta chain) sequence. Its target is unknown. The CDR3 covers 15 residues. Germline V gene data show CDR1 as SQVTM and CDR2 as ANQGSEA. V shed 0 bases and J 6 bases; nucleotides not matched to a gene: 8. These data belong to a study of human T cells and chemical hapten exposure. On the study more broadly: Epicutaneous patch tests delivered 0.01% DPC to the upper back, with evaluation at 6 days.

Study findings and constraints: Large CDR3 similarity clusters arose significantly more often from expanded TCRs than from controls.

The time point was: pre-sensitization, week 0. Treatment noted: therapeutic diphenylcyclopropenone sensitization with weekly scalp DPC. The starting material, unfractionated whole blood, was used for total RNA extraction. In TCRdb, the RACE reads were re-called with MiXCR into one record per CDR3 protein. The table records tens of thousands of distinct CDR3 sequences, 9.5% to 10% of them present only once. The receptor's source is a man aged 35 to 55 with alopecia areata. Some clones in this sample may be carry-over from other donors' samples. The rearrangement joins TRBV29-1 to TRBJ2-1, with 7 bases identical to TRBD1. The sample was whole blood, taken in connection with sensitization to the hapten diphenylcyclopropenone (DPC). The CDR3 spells CSVEERQGLGNEQFF. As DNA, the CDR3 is TGCAGCGTTGAAGAACGACAGGGCTTGGGCAATGAGCAGTTCTTC.